These 31 T cell receptor beta chains originate from one sample sequenced in a study of OX40 agonist ivuxolimab in advanced cancers. Produced via immunoSEQ multiplex PCR; TCRdb's table is partial and in-frame only. Of 20,000 to 25,000 clones in the sample, approximately 90% are singletons; the top ten hold about 50%. Sample: CD4+ or CD8+ T cells sorted from blood, taken in a trial of the OX40 agonist ivuxolimab. The receptors shown here come from an adult with an advanced solid tumor such as melanoma, head and neck, liver or kidney cancer.

The gene calls are TRBV5-1 and TRBJ2-7, with D perhaps given as TRBD1 or TRBD2 (5 bases each). The V end lost 0 bases, the J end lost 5 bases, and 15 bases lay between the germline ends. Germline V CDR1 and CDR2: SGHRS, YFSETQ. CDR3 length: 15 amino acids. The CDR3 is CASSLEVGGRNEQYF. As DNA, the CDR3 is TGCGCCAGCAGCTTGGAGGTTGGGGGACGCAACGAGCAGTACTTC.

V and J are TRBV5-6 and TRBJ2-3, with a weak D call TRBD1 (6 bases). V was shortened by 3 bases and J by 6 bases, with 20 bases between the two germline ends. This CDR3 has 16 amino acids. Germline loops: CDR1 SGHDT, CDR2 YYEEEE. The DNA for the CDR3 is TGTGCCAGCAGCTCCCCGGACCGGATAAGGGGGGATACGCAGTATTTT. The encoded protein is CASSSPDRIRGDTQYF.

The V call is TRBV7-3, the J call TRBJ2-1; the D gene is possibly TRBD2 (6 bases). CDR3 size: 15 residues. V was clipped by 3 bases and J by 4 bases, with 13 bases between them. The germline V gene encodes CDR1 SGHTA and CDR2 FQGTGA. The CDR3 DNA reads TGTGCCAGCAGCTTCCCAGGTGCGGGATACAATGAGCAGTTCTTC. Translating gives CASSFPGAGYNEQFF.

This sequence joins TRBV27 and TRBJ2-3; no reliable D call. Germline CDR1 and CDR2: MNHEY and SMNVEV (reference sequence). The CDR3 runs 13 residues. The V end lost 7 bases, the J end lost 3 bases, and 11 bases lay between the germline ends. CDR3 DNA: TGTGCCAGCATGATGACGCGGACAGATACGCAGTATTTT. Its protein product is CASMMTRTDTQYF.

The chain joins TRBV6-1 to TRBJ1-6, with TRBD1 matching 7 bases. Germline loops: CDR1 MNHNS, CDR2 SASEGT. The V gene end was trimmed by 8 bases and the J gene end by 9 bases; junction bases not matched to a gene: 13. This CDR3 comprises 15 residues. The CDR3 sequence is CASQKSTGWRSPLHF. The CDR3 coding sequence is TGTGCCAGCCAGAAATCGACAGGGTGGCGTTCACCCCTCCACTTT.

This chain uses TRBV11-2 with TRBJ2-5; D possibly corresponds to TRBD2 (6 bases). Germline lookup yields CDR1 SGHAT and CDR2 FQNNGV. Trimming cost V 5 bases and J 2 bases, with 18 bases left between them. The CDR3 runs to 16 residues. In nucleotides, the CDR3 is TGTGCCAGCAGCCCGGGAGCGGTACCAACACAAGAGACCCAGTACTTC. This codes for CASSPGAVPTQETQYF.

The chain joins TRBV28 to TRBJ1-2; D remains unclear. Trimming stripped 3 bases from V and 3 bases from J, with 8 bases between. The CDR3 totals 13 residues. Germline assignment: CDR1 MDHEN and CDR2 SYDVKM. CDR3 sequence: CASSFGTDYGYTF. CDR3 nucleotide sequence: TGTGCCAGCAGTTTTGGCACAGACTATGGCTACACCTTC.

The chain combines TRBV4-3 with TRBJ2-2, with TRBD2 as a possible D gene (5 bases). The germline V and J ends were trimmed by 0 bases and 6 bases, with 14 bases remaining between them. The germline gives CDR1 LGHNA, CDR2 YSLEER. This CDR3 is built from 16 residues. CDR3 amino acids: CASSQELRERAGELFF. CDR3 bases: TGCGCCAGCAGCCAAGAGTTACGGGAAAGGGCCGGGGAGCTGTTTTTT.

The chain uses TRBV6-1 and TRBJ2-5; TRBD2 matches at 7 bases. The trim removed 3 bases at V and 5 bases at J, leaving 3 bases unmatched. The germline V gene encodes CDR1 MNHNS and CDR2 SASEGT. The CDR3 sequence is 13 residues long. CDR3 residues: CASSDWTSETQYF. The CDR3 bases are TGTGCCAGCAGTGACTGGACTAGTGAGACCCAGTACTTC.

The rearrangement joins TRBV30 to TRBJ2-7, with 8 bases fitting TRBD2. The trim removed 1 base at V and 1 base at J, leaving 3 bases unmatched. The germline gives CDR1 GTSNPN, CDR2 SVGIG (reference sequence). CDR3 length equals 14 residues. The CDR3 loop reads CAWSEPGGSYEQYF. For the CDR3, the DNA is TGTGCCTGGAGTGAGCCGGGAGGGTCCTACGAGCAGTACTTC.

CDR3 nucleotide sequence: TGTGCCAGCAGCTCGACTAGCGGGGATGAGCAGTTCTTC. Translation gives CASSSTSGDEQFF. The chain has TRBV28 and TRBJ2-1, with TRBD2 matching over 11 bases. The CDR3 is made up of 13 amino acids. The V gene end was trimmed by 6 bases and the J gene end by 8 bases; junction bases not matched to a gene: 3. Germline V gives CDR1 MDHEN, CDR2 SYDVKM.

The V call is TRBV4-1, the J call TRBJ1-3; tentatively, D is TRBD1 (5 bases). The CDR3 is 20 residues long. V lost 5 bases and J lost 1, with 27 bases in between. Germline CDR1 MGHRA, CDR2 YSYEKL. The CDR3 nucleotides read TGCGCCAGCAGCGGACAATCCAGGCCTACCGCGGGAACGTCTGGAAACACCATATATTTT. Its translation is CASSGQSRPTAGTSGNTIYF.

This clone was found once. V usage is TRBV2 and J usage is TRBJ1-3; perhaps TRBD1 as D (6 bases). Per germline, CDR1 SNHLY and CDR2 FYNNEI. The V and J ends lost 7 bases and 4 bases respectively, with 11 bases between them. This CDR3 spans 13 amino acids. The CDR3 nucleotides are TGTGCCAGCACCGAAGGGGGGGGAAACACCATATATTTT. Translating it yields CASTEGGGNTIYF.

V is TRBV19 and J is TRBJ2-1; 7 nucleotides align to TRBD2. Germline CDR1 is LNHDA and CDR2 is SQIVND (reference sequence). The CDR3 runs to 15 residues. The trim removed 1 base at V and 4 bases at J, leaving 4 bases unmatched. CDR3 in DNA: TGTGCCAGTAGTATAGTTGCTAGCGGATACAATGAGCAGTTCTTC. Residues: CASSIVASGYNEQFF.

The rearrangement joins TRBV11-2 to TRBJ2-7; 8 bases align to TRBD1. Unmatched junction bases numbered 5, after V lost 4 bases and J lost 6 bases. This CDR3 has 13 residues. Germline V gene lookup returns CDR1 SGHAT and CDR2 FQNNGV. The CDR3 is CASSYDRGAEQYF. The CDR3 nucleotides are TGTGCCAGCAGCTATGACAGGGGCGCCGAGCAGTACTTC.

The V and J genes are TRBV27 and TRBJ2-7, with D maybe TRBD2 (5 bases). The V gene's germline CDR1 is MNHEY and CDR2 SMNVEV (reference sequence). The length of the CDR3 is 14 residues. Trimming took off 4 bases at V and 6 bases at J, with 16 bases between the two ends. The CDR3 is CASSYGFGSGEQYF. In DNA form, the CDR3 reads TGTGCCAGCAGTTACGGGTTTGGGAGTGGCGAGCAGTACTTC.

This rearrangement joins TRBV28 to TRBJ2-1; D ambiguous. V was trimmed by 3 bases and J by 11 bases, leaving 8 bases between them. This CDR3 has 11 residues. Per germline, CDR1 MDHEN and CDR2 SYDVKM. The CDR3 reads CASSFSVKQFF. The DNA of the CDR3 is TGTGCCAGCAGTTTTTCAGTAAAGCAGTTCTTC.

The sample holds a few counts of this clone. The V gene is TRBV2, the J gene TRBJ1-4; 9 nucleotides line up with TRBD1. CDR1 is SNHLY, CDR2 FYNNEI, per germline. Unmatched junction bases numbered 5, after V lost 11 bases and J lost 4 bases. This CDR3 has 13 residues. DNA of the CDR3: TGTGCCGTTCCGACAGGGGGTAATGAAAAACTGTTTTTT. This encodes CAVPTGGNEKLFF.

The genes are TRBV10-3 and TRBJ2-1, with a possible D match to TRBD2 (5 bases). Trimming removed 4 bases at V and 12 bases at J, with 16 bases between. The CDR3 is 13 amino acids. CDR1 is ENHRY, CDR2 SYGVKD, per germline. CDR3 coding DNA: TGTGCCATCAGTGCGCCAGGCGGTGGGAGGCAGTTCTTC. Amino acids: CAISAPGGGRQFF.

The chain carries TRBV18 and TRBJ2-2, with a possible D match to TRBD2 (6 bases). The CDR3 sequence is 18 residues long. Germline V gene lookup returns CDR1 KGHSH and CDR2 LQKENI. The germline V and J ends were trimmed by 2 bases and 0 bases, with 16 bases remaining between them. In nucleotides, the CDR3 is TGTGCCAGCTCACCATACGCCGGGGGTCTCGCGAACACCGGGGAGCTGTTTTTT. This encodes CASSPYAGGLANTGELFF.

This clone came up once. This chain links TRBV4-1 with TRBJ1-5; D is uncertain. The CDR3 is 15 amino acids. The V end was cut by 0 bases, the J end by 4 bases, with 10 bases between. Looked up from germline, CDR1 is MGHRA and CDR2 is YSYEKL. CDR3 in amino acids: CASSQEPDPNQPQHF. The CDR3 DNA sequence: TGCGCCAGCAGCCAAGAGCCGGACCCTAATCAGCCCCAGCATTTT.

The rearrangement uses TRBV6-4 and TRBJ2-2, with 11 bases matching TRBD2. Germline CDR1 is MRHNA and CDR2 is SNTAGT. After removal of 5 bases from V and 3 bases from J, the junction contained 5 bases not matched to a gene. This CDR3 comprises 16 residues. In DNA, the CDR3 is TGTGCCAGCAGTAGGGGACTAGCGGTGCACACCGGGGAGCTGTTTTTT. It translates to CASSRGLAVHTGELFF.

The J gene is TRBJ1-4, the V gene TRBV7-9, with 8 bases aligning to TRBD1. CDR3 length: 13 amino acids. Germline CDR1 SEHNR, CDR2 FQNEAQ (reference sequence). Trimming cost V 4 bases and J 6 bases; bases outside gene matches: 1. In DNA, the CDR3 is TGTGCCAGCAGCTCGGACAGGGATGAAAAACTGTTTTTT. This gives the protein CASSSDRDEKLFF. The full variable domain, in which reference TRBV7-9 and TRBJ1-4 provide the parts outside the CDR3, is DTGVSQNPRHKITKRGQNVTFRCDPISEHNRLYWYRQTLGQGPEFLTYFQNEAQLEKSRLLSDRFSAERPKGSFSTLEIQRTEQGDSAMYLCASSSDRDEKLFFGSGTQLSVL.

This chain links TRBV7-8 with TRBJ2-1; tentatively, D is TRBD1 (6 bases). V was cut by 4 bases and J by 4 bases, with 8 bases left in between. Germline CDR1 and CDR2: SGHVS and FQNEAQ. The CDR3 contains 13 residues. The CDR3 DNA is TGTGCCAGCAGCTGGGGACAATACAATGAGCAGTTCTTC. Translated, it gives CASSWGQYNEQFF.

V usage is TRBV21-1 and J usage is TRBJ1-2; whether TRBD1, the table's D call, matches the DNA was not checked. TRBV21-1 is listed as a pseudogene. The CDR3 contains 16 residues. The CDR3 coding sequence is TGTGCCAGCAGCACTTCGCCGGGACAGGGGGCCTATGGCTACACCTTC. Protein sequence: CASSTSPGQGAYGYTF.

This chain connects TRBV30 to TRBJ2-6; D uncertain. Looked up from germline, CDR1 is GTSNPN and CDR2 is SVGIG (reference sequence). This CDR3 is 14 amino acids long. Trimming took 2 bases from V and 0 from J, leaving 5 bases between them. CDR3 nucleotides: TGTGCCTGGAGTACGAGCTCTGGGGCCAACGTCCTGACTTTC. Translating gives CAWSTSSGANVLTF.

This chain joins TRBV27 and TRBJ2-7; 11 bases are shared with TRBD1. The junction had 3 bases not matched to a gene; V was cut back by 4 bases and J by 1 base. Germline assignment: CDR1 MNHEY and CDR2 SMNVEV (reference sequence). The CDR3 runs to 15 residues. CDR3 DNA: TGTGCCAGCAGTTCCGGGACAGGGGGTTCCTACGAGCAGTACTTC. Residues: CASSSGTGGSYEQYF.

In this sample, this clone turned up once. The CDR3 spells CASSVRGEETQYF. CDR3 coding DNA: TGTGCCAGTAGTGTCCGGGGCGAAGAGACCCAGTACTTC. This rearrangement joins TRBV19 to TRBJ2-5; the D call may be TRBD1 or TRBD2 (5 bases each). Deletions cut 5 bases from V and 3 bases from J, with 10 bases between. Per the germline V gene, CDR1 is LNHDA and CDR2 is SQIVND (reference sequence). CDR3 length: 13 residues.

The V gene is TRBV6-1, the J gene TRBJ1-1; D unclear. There are 13 residues in the CDR3. The germline gives CDR1 MNHNS, CDR2 SASEGT. The ends were cut back, 6 bases at V and 1 base at J, with 9 bases in the middle. Written as DNA, the CDR3 is TGTGCCAGCAGCTCTAGGGAGAACACTGAAGCTTTCTTT. This gives the protein CASSSRENTEAFF.

The chain has TRBV7-8 and TRBJ2-7; D possibly corresponds to TRBD2 (6 bases). Germline values: CDR1 SGHVS, CDR2 FQNEAQ. The V end was cut by 5 bases, the J end by 2 bases, with 13 bases between. There are 14 residues in the CDR3. CDR3 sequence (DNA): TGTGCCAGCAGCCAAGGGAGGTCGACCTACGAGCAGTACTTC. Translated, it gives CASSQGRSTYEQYF.

The V gene is TRBV30, the J gene TRBJ1-2, with D possibly TRBD1 on 5 matching bases. V lost 3 bases to trimming and J lost 7 bases, with 15 bases between them. Germline V lookup: CDR1 GTSNPN, CDR2 SVGIG (reference sequence). This CDR3 has 13 residues. The DNA for the CDR3 is TGTGCCTGGAGGGGCGGGACTTGGTCTGGCTACACCTTC. Encoded protein: CAWRGGTWSGYTF.